The 27 T cell receptor beta chains below were found in one sample sequenced in a study of blood T cell repertoires in COVID-19 (dated by TCRdb to 2018 to 2021). Library preparation used the immunoSEQ multiplex PCR assay. TCRdb mirrors the immuneACCESS table, restricted to in-frame sequences. Some clones are absent from its copies; in checked studies, under half trace to an unresolved V gene, and the reason for the others is unknown. The sample has about 42,000 clones on record, around 91% of them singletons. The ten largest make up under 10% of the sample. The specimen was peripheral blood. The receptors were gathered from a man aged 25 to 45 with active or convalescent COVID-19.

The V gene is TRBV5-4, the J gene TRBJ1-5, with 8 bases aligning to TRBD1. With 0 bases clipped from V and 4 bases from J, the junction kept 3 bases outside the gene matches. The CDR3 is 15 amino acids. CDR1 SGHNT and CDR2 YYREEE come from the germline V gene (reference sequence). The CDR3, as DNA: TGTGCCAGCAGCTTGGCCGGGACAGGAAATCAGCCCCAGCATTTT. This translates into CASSLAGTGNQPQHF.

The rearrangement links TRBV15 to TRBJ2-1; D is ambiguous. The V end was cut by 4 bases, the J end by 4 bases, with 8 bases between. Germline CDR1 LNHNV, CDR2 YYDKDF (reference sequence). CDR3 length equals 13 residues. CDR3 residues: CATSTFEYNEQFF. The CDR3 DNA sequence: TGTGCCACCAGCACATTCGAGTACAATGAGCAGTTCTTC. Full variable domain (rest looked up from reference TRBV15 and TRBJ2-1): DAMVIQNPRYQVTQFGKPVTLSCSQTLNHNVMYWYQQKSSQAPKLLFHYYDKDFNNEADTPDNFQSRRPNTSFCFLDIRSPGLGDTAMYLCATSTFEYNEQFFGPGTRLTVL.

This sequence joins TRBV5-4 and TRBJ2-1; 11 bases are shared with TRBD2. CDR1 is SGHNT, CDR2 YYREEE, per germline (reference sequence). The length of the CDR3 is 15 residues. V lost 7 bases to trimming and J lost 9 bases; unmatched junction nucleotides: 12. The CDR3 sequence: CASGPNPGTSGEQFF. The CDR3 DNA reads TGTGCCAGCGGGCCGAACCCGGGGACTAGCGGTGAGCAGTTCTTC.

This sequence joins TRBV5-1 and TRBJ2-1; D is uncertain. Germline V CDR1 and CDR2: SGHRS, YFSETQ. Trimming stripped 1 base from V and 0 bases from J, with 17 bases between. The CDR3 has 18 amino acids. This chain's CDR3 is CASSLHVGGRSSYNEQFF. The CDR3 region has the DNA TGCGCCAGCAGCTTGCACGTAGGCGGCCGTAGCTCCTACAATGAGCAGTTCTTC.

This chain uses TRBV7-9 with TRBJ2-1, with 9 positions matching TRBD2. Trimming removed 7 bases from V and 4 bases from J; junction bases left unmatched: 8. The germline CDR1 and CDR2 sequences are SEHNR and FQNEAQ (reference sequence). This CDR3 comprises 15 residues. CDR3 bases: TGTGCCAGCAATCCCGGACTAGCGCAATACAATGAGCAGTTCTTC. Translation: CASNPGLAQYNEQFF.

V gene TRBV27 combines with J gene TRBJ1-5, with D maybe TRBD1 (6 bases). V lost 9 bases, J lost 3 bases, and 12 bases lay in between. CDR3 length equals 13 residues. Germline V lookup: CDR1 MNHEY, CDR2 SMNVEV (reference sequence). Written as DNA, the CDR3 is TGTGCCAGTAGATGGACAGCCAATCAGCCCCAGCATTTT. This sequence encodes CASRWTANQPQHF.

This chain links TRBV5-1 with TRBJ1-5, with TRBD1 as a possible D gene (5 bases). The CDR3 has 14 amino acids. The V end was cut by 0 bases, the J end by 6 bases, with 10 bases between. CDR1 and CDR2 (germline): SGHRS, YFSETQ. CDR3 DNA: TGCGCCAGCAGCTTGGATGGGGGGTCTCAGCCCCAGCATTTT. Translated, it gives CASSLDGGSQPQHF.

The genes are TRBV4-2 and TRBJ2-7, with D unclear. The CDR3 spans 12 residues. CDR1 and CDR2 (germline): LGHNA, YNFKEQ. Trimming took off 0 bases at V and 6 bases at J, with 6 bases between the two ends. CDR3 protein: CASSQERGEQYF. For the CDR3, the DNA is TGTGCCAGCAGCCAAGAGAGAGGCGAGCAGTACTTC.

The chain joins TRBV12-3 or TRBV12-4 to TRBJ1-1; 8 nucleotides line up with TRBD1. The junction had 4 bases not matched to a gene; V was cut back by 5 bases and J by 8 bases. CDR3 length equals 12 residues. The CDR3 loop reads CASSARGQEAFF. The CDR3 DNA follows: TGTGCCAGCAGTGCCAGGGGGCAGGAAGCTTTCTTT.

The genes are TRBV6-4 and TRBJ2-2; no clear D. This CDR3 is 15 amino acids long. Germline V lookup: CDR1 MRHNA, CDR2 SNTAGT. Between the trimmed V and J ends, which lost 0 bases and 4 bases, there was a span of 9 bases. As DNA, the CDR3 is TGTGCCAGCAGTGACTCCTCTAGGAGCACCGGGGAGCTGTTTTTT. The encoded protein is CASSDSSRSTGELFF.

The chain is built from TRBV6-4 and TRBJ1-2; TRBD1 matches 7 bases. Per germline, CDR1 MRHNA and CDR2 SNTAGT. The length of the CDR3 is 15 residues. V lost 5 bases and J lost 8; bases outside the gene matches: 14. The CDR3 DNA is TGTGCCAGCAGTAAAGGAAAGGGGGCGCTTAACGGCTACACCTTC. Translated: CASSKGKGALNGYTF.

The chain has TRBV2 and TRBJ2-5; 11 nucleotides align to TRBD2. In germline, CDR1 is SNHLY, CDR2 FYNNEI. After removal of 4 bases from V and 1 base from J, the junction contained 11 bases not matched to a gene. This CDR3 region has 18 residues. CDR3 protein: CASSVGARLAGSQETQYF. CDR3 bases: TGTGCCAGCAGTGTCGGTGCGAGACTAGCGGGGAGCCAAGAGACCCAGTACTTC. Complete variable domain (other parts from reference TRBV2 and TRBJ2-5): EPEVTQTPSHQVTQMGQEVILRCVPISNHLYFYWYRQILGQKVEFLVSFYNNEISEKSEIFDDQFSVERPDGSNFTLKIRSTKLEDSAMYFCASSVGARLAGSQETQYFGPGTRLLVL.

This chain links TRBV9 with TRBJ1-2; TRBD1 matches 11 bases. V shed 0 bases and J 7 bases; nucleotides not matched to a gene: 5. The CDR3 contains 15 residues. Germline lookup yields CDR1 SGDLS and CDR2 YYNGEE. CDR3 region: CASSVEDRGLGGYTF. The CDR3 DNA reads TGTGCCAGCAGCGTAGAGGACAGGGGGCTCGGTGGCTACACCTTC.

The rearrangement links TRBV9 to TRBJ1-2, with D perhaps TRBD1 (5 bases). CDR3 length: 14 amino acids. V lost 3 bases and J lost 4, with 13 bases in between. CDR1 SGDLS and CDR2 YYNGEE come from the germline V gene. CDR3 amino acids: CASSATTGFYGYTF. The CDR3, as DNA: TGTGCCAGCAGCGCCACCACAGGATTCTATGGCTACACCTTC.

This clone was counted a single time. The chain joins TRBV7-2 to TRBJ2-7; 10 bases align to TRBD1. The CDR3 consists of 17 residues. The germline gives CDR1 SGHTA, CDR2 FQGNSA. The V gene end was trimmed by 0 bases and the J gene end by 2 bases; junction bases not matched to a gene: 7. CDR3 sequence reads: CASSLALSGTGAYEQYF. In nucleotides, the CDR3 is TGTGCCAGCAGCTTAGCGCTCTCCGGGACAGGGGCCTACGAGCAGTACTTC.

This clone has more than one count but fewer than ten. This chain uses TRBV10-3 with TRBJ2-2; no firm D call. The CDR3 has 16 amino acids. Germline CDR1 ENHRY, CDR2 SYGVKD. V was clipped by 2 bases and J by 6 bases, with 16 bases between them. The chain's CDR3 is CAISEELIRFAGELFF. The CDR3 DNA reads as TGTGCCATCAGTGAGGAACTGATTCGATTTGCCGGGGAGCTGTTTTTT.

This chain connects TRBV7-8 to TRBJ2-1; D perhaps matches TRBD1 (6 bases). Germline loops: CDR1 SGHVS, CDR2 FQNEAQ. V was shortened by 5 bases and J by 0 bases, with 17 bases between the two germline ends. CDR3 length: 17 amino acids. The CDR3 bases are TGTGCCAGCAGCCCCAGGGGCGCGCTGAGCTCCTACAATGAGCAGTTCTTC. Amino acids: CASSPRGALSSYNEQFF.

The J gene is TRBJ1-4, the V gene TRBV18, with D perhaps matching TRBD1 (5 bases). Trimming removed 1 base from V and 7 bases from J, with 10 bases in between. The CDR3 runs to 14 residues. Germline CDR1 and CDR2: KGHSH and LQKENI. The CDR3 loop is CASSPLDIPEKLFF. The CDR3 coding sequence is TGTGCCAGCTCACCACTGGACATCCCTGAAAAACTGTTTTTT. Using reference TRBV18 and TRBJ1-4 for the parts outside the CDR3, the full variable domain is NAGVMQNPRHLVRRRGQEARLRCSPMKGHSHVYWYRQLPEEGLKFMVYLQKENIIDESGMPKERFSAEFPKEGPSILRIQQVVRGDSAAYFCASSPLDIPEKLFFGSGTQLSVL.

This clone was picked up one time. The chain recombines TRBV7-6 with TRBJ2-1, with TRBD2 matching over 7 bases. The V and J ends lost 5 bases and 1 base, in that order; junction bases with no gene match: 8. Per the germline V gene, CDR1 is SGHVS and CDR2 is FNYEAQ. The CDR3 loop spans 16 amino acids. The CDR3 DNA follows: TGTGCCAGCAGCCCGGCGAGCGGGACTTCCTACAATGAGCAGTTCTTC. The encoded protein is CASSPASGTSYNEQFF. Full variable domain (missing parts from reference TRBV7-6 and TRBJ2-1): GAGVSQSPRYKVTKRGQDVALRCDPISGHVSLYWYRQALGQGPEFLTYFNYEAQQDKSGLPNDRFSAERPEGSISTLTIQRTEQRDSAMYRCASSPASGTSYNEQFFGPGTRLTVL.

This chain uses TRBV2 with TRBJ1-1; D is undetermined. The CDR3 runs to 12 residues. The V end was cut by 4 bases, the J end by 4 bases, with 7 bases between. Germline values: CDR1 SNHLY, CDR2 FYNNEI. The CDR3 bases are TGTGCCAGCAGTGGCTACGGCACTGAAGCTTTCTTT. The encoded protein is CASSGYGTEAFF.

This chain uses TRBV10-3 with TRBJ2-3; D possibly corresponds to TRBD2 (6 bases). With 4 bases removed from V and 0 bases from J, the gap between germline ends came to 8 bases. The germline CDR1 and CDR2 sequences are ENHRY and SYGVKD. CDR3 size: 14 residues. The CDR3 coding sequence is TGTGCCATCAGTGTGGGGGGTAGCACAGATACGCAGTATTTT. Translated: CAISVGGSTDTQYF.

V gene TRBV10-3 combines with J gene TRBJ1-5; no reliable D call. The V and J ends lost 2 bases and 4 bases respectively, with 6 bases between them. The germline CDR1 and CDR2 sequences are ENHRY and SYGVKD. CDR3 size: 13 residues. DNA of the CDR3: TGTGCCATCAGTGAGACAGCTAATCAGCCCCAGCATTTT. This encodes CAISETANQPQHF.

The chain employs TRBV14 and TRBJ2-5, with 8 nucleotides matching TRBD2. V shed 0 bases and J 2 bases; nucleotides not matched to a gene: 2. Germline values: CDR1 SGHDN, CDR2 FVKESK. The CDR3 is 15 amino acids. CDR3 nucleotides: TGTGCCAGCAGCCAAGACGGACTAGCTCAAGAGACCCAGTACTTC. Translated: CASSQDGLAQETQYF.

The chain combines TRBV5-4 with TRBJ2-7; D ambiguous. The germline gives CDR1 SGHNT, CDR2 YYREEE (reference sequence). V gave up 0 bases and J gave up 0 bases, with 7 bases separating them. This CDR3 is 14 amino acids long. DNA for the CDR3: TGTGCCAGCAGCTTGGCCCCGAGCTCCTACGAGCAGTACGTC. Encoded protein: CASSLAPSSYEQYV.

As DNA, the CDR3 is TGTGCCAGCAGCTTAACGAAGGGGGCGATGACTGAAGCTTTCTTT. This encodes CASSLTKGAMTEAFF. V gene TRBV7-3 combines with J gene TRBJ1-1; 7 nucleotides match TRBD1. This CDR3 is built from 15 residues. Trimming at V came to 0 bases and at J to 5 bases, leaving 6 bases not matched to a gene. Germline assignment: CDR1 SGHTA and CDR2 FQGTGA.

The V gene is TRBV19, the J gene TRBJ1-2; TRBD1 matches at 9 bases. This CDR3 region has 13 residues. Losses at the gene ends were 6 bases for V and 6 bases for J; bases not matched to a gene: 5. Germline V lookup: CDR1 LNHDA, CDR2 SQIVND (reference sequence). In DNA form, the CDR3 reads TGTGCCAGTAGCGAACAGGGGGCGGATGGCTACACCTTC. Its protein product is CASSEQGADGYTF.

This chain joins TRBV29-1 and TRBJ1-2, with TRBD1 matching over 10 bases. CDR1 is SQVTM and CDR2 is ANQGSEA in the germline V gene. Trimming took 6 bases from V and 5 from J; bases not matched to a gene: 6. This CDR3 has 13 amino acids. CDR3 nucleotide sequence: TGCAGCGTGTTGGGACAGGGGTTTTATGGCTACACCTTC. Amino acids: CSVLGQGFYGYTF.